This T cell receptor beta chain stems from a study of regulatory dendritic cells for organ transplantation. This clone was picked up one time. Its antigen is not identified. This table comes from immunoSEQ multiplex PCR, and its TCRdb copy is limited to in-frame clones, with some not included. This table has 25,000 to 30,000 clones, about 80% appearing once. Findings of the study overall: Memory CD8+ T cells were the most oligoclonal; naive cells were highly diverse. Memory CD8+ clonal expansion seemed more limited with regulatory than mature dendritic cells.

FACS sorted CD4+ or CD8+ T cells into CD45RA+ naive and CD45RO+ memory. The CDR3 is made up of 14 amino acids. CDR1 is MDHEN, CDR2 SYDVKM, per germline. V was clipped by 3 bases and J by 0 bases, with 6 bases between them. The material sequenced was memory CD4+ T cells from blood. The subset denotes: CD45RO+ memory T cells. This receptor was identified in a human donor in good health. This chain joins TRBV28 and TRBJ2-4; no definite D call. DNA of the CDR3: TGTGCCAGCAGTTTGCGGCAAGCCAAAAACATTCAGTACTTC. Its translation is CASSLRQAKNIQYF.